The subject of this entry is one T cell receptor (beta chain). The germline V gene encodes CDR1 KGHSH and CDR2 LQKENI. Trimming took 1 base from V and 1 from J; bases not matched to a gene: 7. This CDR3 has 16 amino acids. Clones were sequenced by immunoSEQ multiplex PCR, and TCRdb holds only the in-frame ones, with some missing. The sample records 150,000 to 200,000 clones, around four fifths being singletons. These data belong to a study of blood T cell repertoires in COVID-19. Sequences were obtained from peripheral blood. V gene TRBV18 combines with J gene TRBJ2-7; 7 bases agree with TRBD1. This clonotype was obtained from a woman in her thirties or forties with COVID-19, enrolled during active disease. The CDR3 coding sequence is TGTGCCAGCTCACCACTAGGGACAGCCTTTTCCTACGAGCAGTACTTC. It yields the protein CASSPLGTAFSYEQYF.